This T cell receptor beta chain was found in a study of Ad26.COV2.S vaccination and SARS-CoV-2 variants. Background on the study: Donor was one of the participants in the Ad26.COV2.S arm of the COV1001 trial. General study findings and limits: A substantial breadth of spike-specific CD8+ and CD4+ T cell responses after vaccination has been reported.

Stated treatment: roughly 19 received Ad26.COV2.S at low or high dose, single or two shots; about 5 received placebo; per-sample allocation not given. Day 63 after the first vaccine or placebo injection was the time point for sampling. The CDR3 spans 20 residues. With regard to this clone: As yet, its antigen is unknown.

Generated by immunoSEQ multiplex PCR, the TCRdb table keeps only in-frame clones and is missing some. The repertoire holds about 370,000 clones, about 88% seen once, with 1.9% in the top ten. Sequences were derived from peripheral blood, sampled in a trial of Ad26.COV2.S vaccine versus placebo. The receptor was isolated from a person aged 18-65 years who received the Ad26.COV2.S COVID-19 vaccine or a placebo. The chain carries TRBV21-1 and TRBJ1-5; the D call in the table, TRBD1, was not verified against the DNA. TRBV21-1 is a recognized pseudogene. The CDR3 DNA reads TGTGCCAGCAGCCCAAACGGGGGGAGGCAGGGGGCATTTTGGAATCAGCCCCAGCATTTT. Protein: CASSPNGGRQGAFWNQPQHF.